These 21 T cell receptor beta chains were all obtained from the same sample, sequenced in a study of shared clonotypes between healthy human individuals. Assay used: immunoSEQ multiplex PCR; TCRdb lists only in-frame clones, some missing. This table has about 500,000 clones, 60% to 80% appearing once. Material for sequencing was PBMCs. The receptors stem from a woman in her thirties or forties in good health. Some clones in this sample may be carry-over from other donors' samples.

V usage is TRBV6-1 and J usage is TRBJ1-5, with TRBD1 as a possible D gene (5 bases). V was trimmed by 7 bases and J by 6 bases, leaving 19 bases between them. The germline V gene encodes CDR1 MNHNS and CDR2 SASEGT. This CDR3 is 15 amino acids long. CDR3 loop: CASTGQGTGSQPQHF. The CDR3 region has the DNA TGTGCCAGCACGGGCCAGGGCACAGGCAGTCAGCCCCAGCATTTT.

The V and J genes are TRBV5-4 and TRBJ2-1; D might be TRBD2 (6 bases). The V end lost 4 bases, the J end lost 4 bases, and 12 bases lay between the germline ends. CDR3 length equals 14 residues. CDR1 and CDR2 from the germline V gene are SGHNT and YYREEE (reference sequence). CDR3 region: CASSLRTNYNEQFF. The DNA of the CDR3 is TGTGCCAGCAGCCTCCGGACTAATTACAATGAGCAGTTCTTC.

This chain connects TRBV7-9 to TRBJ2-5, with TRBD2 identical over 9 bases. With 8 bases clipped from V and 4 bases from J, the junction kept 11 bases outside the gene matches. Germline V lookup: CDR1 SEHNR, CDR2 FQNEAQ (reference sequence). The CDR3 runs to 15 residues. The CDR3, as DNA: TGTGCCAGCGTCCTGATAGCGGGAGAGGGAGAGACCCAGTACTTC. Its translation: CASVLIAGEGETQYF.

The chain couples TRBV28 to TRBJ1-1; the match to TRBD1 covers 7 bases. With V trimmed by 4 bases and J by 2 bases, 4 bases remained unmatched. This CDR3 region has 14 residues. The V gene's germline CDR1 is MDHEN and CDR2 SYDVKM. CDR3 in amino acids: CASSSRGQNTEAFF. The CDR3, as DNA: TGTGCCAGCAGTTCGAGGGGGCAAAACACTGAAGCTTTCTTT.

V gene TRBV25-1 combines with J gene TRBJ2-2; D is undetermined. Trimming pared 6 bases from V and 1 base from J, leaving 6 bases between. This CDR3 has 13 amino acids. Germline CDR1 MGHDK, CDR2 SYGVNS. CDR3 bases: TGTGCCAGCAGAGACTTGAACACCGGGGAGCTGTTTTTT. Its translation: CASRDLNTGELFF.

V gene TRBV7-9 combines with J gene TRBJ2-4, with D unclear. CDR1 and CDR2 (germline): SEHNR, FQNEAQ (reference sequence). V lost 0 bases and J lost 6, with 18 bases in between. The CDR3 has 17 amino acids. CDR3: CASSLAEWAGRINIQYF. DNA of the CDR3: TGTGCCAGCAGCTTAGCTGAGTGGGCCGGGCGTATAAACATTCAGTACTTC.

Details on this clone: One end of the junction varies from germline; a read error may be responsible. CDR3 DNA: TGTGCCAGCAGCGCGACGGACGGAACCTATGGCCACACCTTC. Translated, it gives CASSATDGTYGHTF. The chain joins TRBV9 to TRBJ1-2, with D unresolved. The CDR3 is 14 amino acids. Germline V gene lookup returns CDR1 SGDLS and CDR2 YYNGEE.

The sample holds one count of this clone. This chain uses TRBV5-4 with TRBJ2-3; 14 positions match TRBD2. Germline V gives CDR1 SGHNT, CDR2 YYREEE (reference sequence). The CDR3 runs 15 residues. With V trimmed by 0 bases and J by 7 bases, 1 base remained unmatched. The CDR3 nucleotides read TGTGCCAGCAGCTTGGGACTAGCGGGGGGGAATACGCAGTATTTT. Residues: CASSLGLAGGNTQYF.

About this clone: This likely traces to a read error, being one base from a far larger clone. V and J are TRBV29-1 and TRBJ2-1, with a weak D call TRBD1 (7 bases). The CDR3 length is 14 residues. V lost 6 bases and J 2 bases, leaving 14 bases between the germline ends. Per germline, CDR1 SQVTM and CDR2 ANQGSEA. CDR3 residues: CSVRRDSTYNEQFF. The CDR3 nucleotides read TGCAGCGTGAGGAGGGACAGCACCTACAATGAGCAGTTCTTC.

This chain links TRBV5-1 with TRBJ2-1, with 8 positions matching TRBD1. There are 15 residues in the CDR3. V was pared by 4 bases and J by 3 bases, with 6 bases of the junction left unmatched. Germline V CDR1 and CDR2: SGHRS, YFSETQ. The CDR3 reads CASSLSGQVYNEQFF. CDR3 bases: TGCGCCAGCAGCCTTTCGGGACAGGTCTACAATGAGCAGTTCTTC.

This clone was counted only a few times. A far larger clone is only one base removed, so a read error is likely. This chain joins TRBV9 and TRBJ1-1; perhaps TRBD1 as D (5 bases). Germline V gene sequence: CDR1 SGDLS, CDR2 YYNGEE. Trimming took off 4 bases at V and 7 bases at J, with 11 bases between the two ends. CDR3 length: 12 amino acids. CDR3 DNA sequence: TGTGCCAGCAGCCCACCAGACAGTGAAGCTTTCTTT. Translated, it gives CASSPPDSEAFF.

The J gene is TRBJ1-2, the V gene TRBV7-6; TRBD1 matches 8 bases. Germline V gives CDR1 SGHVS, CDR2 FNYEAQ. Trimming removed 4 bases from V and 4 bases from J; junction bases left unmatched: 5. The CDR3 contains 14 residues. Written as DNA, the CDR3 is TGTGCCAGCAGCTCCGACGACAGGGGCTATGGCTACACCTTC. It specifies CASSSDDRGYGYTF.

This sequence joins TRBV7-3 and TRBJ2-5, with D uncertain. The CDR3 runs 16 residues. The germline V and J ends were trimmed by 1 base and 4 bases, with 16 bases remaining between them. The germline V gene encodes CDR1 SGHTA and CDR2 FQGTGA. CDR3: CASSLKKGSLGETQYF. CDR3 DNA: TGTGCCAGCAGCTTAAAGAAGGGAAGCCTTGGAGAGACCCAGTACTTC.

The rearrangement links TRBV10-3 to TRBJ2-7, with TRBD2 matching over 7 bases. Germline loops: CDR1 ENHRY, CDR2 SYGVKD. This CDR3 is built from 15 residues. J lost 2 bases, V lost 3 bases, and 7 bases had no gene match. The CDR3 here is CAISDSASGPYEQYF. DNA of the CDR3: TGTGCCATCAGTGACTCGGCTAGCGGACCCTACGAGCAGTACTTC.

This sequence joins TRBV6-7 and TRBJ1-4, with D maybe TRBD1 (5 bases). TRBV6-7 qualifies as an ORF whose function is uncertain. Trimming removed 6 bases at V and 0 bases at J, with 17 bases between. The CDR3 contains 17 residues. DNA of the CDR3: TGTGCCAGCAGCCCCCGGGACGGGGGTACAACTAATGAAAAACTGTTTTTT. Its translation: CASSPRDGGTTNEKLFF.

This chain links TRBV4-1 with TRBJ2-7, with D perhaps TRBD1 (5 bases). CDR3 size: 17 residues. Germline V CDR1 and CDR2: MGHRA, YSYEKL. V lost 0 bases to trimming and J lost 2 bases, with 17 bases between them. CDR3 amino acids: CASSQDPRGGRTYEQYF. The CDR3 DNA is TGCGCCAGCAGCCAAGATCCTAGGGGTGGTCGGACCTACGAGCAGTACTTC.

The V call is TRBV30, the J call TRBJ2-5, with no clear D. The CDR3 is made up of 13 amino acids. Germline lookup yields CDR1 GTSNPN and CDR2 SVGIG (reference sequence). V was cut by 4 bases and J by 5 bases, with 14 bases left in between. The CDR3: CAWTLGQAETQYF. Written as DNA, the CDR3 is TGTGCCTGGACCTTAGGTCAGGCGGAGACCCAGTACTTC.

The chain couples TRBV29-1 to TRBJ2-4; a weak D match, TRBD2 (6 bases). The CDR3 is 14 residues long. V gave up 3 bases and J gave up 4 bases, with 13 bases separating them. The germline CDR1 and CDR2 sequences are SQVTM and ANQGSEA. In nucleotides, the CDR3 is TGCAGCGTTGAGAGAGCGGAGGGGAAAAACATTCAGTACTTC. It yields the protein CSVERAEGKNIQYF.

This clone is a singleton in its sample. A read error is the likely source, as a far larger clone sits one nucleotide away. This sample also contains other DNA sequences that code for the same CDR3. The chain couples TRBV18 to TRBJ2-7; D is possibly TRBD1 (5 bases). CDR1 is KGHSH, CDR2 LQKENI, per germline. CDR3 length equals 13 residues. The DNA of the CDR3 is TGCGCCAGCTCACCATTGGGGCCTTACGAGCAGTACTTC. Its protein product is CASSPLGPYEQYF.

The chain employs TRBV10-3 and TRBJ2-1; TRBD2 agrees at 7 bases. The V segment lost 4 bases and the J segment 3 bases; nucleotides outside the gene matches: 9. Looked up from germline, CDR1 is ENHRY and CDR2 is SYGVKD. The CDR3 sequence is 16 residues long. CDR3 sequence: CAISGSGTNIYNEQFF. The CDR3 nucleotides read TGTGCCATCAGTGGGTCCGGGACTAATATCTACAATGAGCAGTTCTTC.

This clone was seen only once. J is TRBJ2-3 and V is TRBV28, with a possible D match to TRBD2 (6 bases). There are 15 residues in the CDR3. CDR1 MDHEN and CDR2 SYDVKM come from the germline V gene. Deletions cut 6 bases from V and 0 bases from J, with 13 bases between. As DNA, the CDR3 is TGTGCCAGCAGCCTTCGGAGCGGGAGCACAGATACGCAGTATTTT. This translates into CASSLRSGSTDTQYF.